One TCR beta chain is described in this entry. Its antigen target is currently unknown. Qualities for individual bases were not recorded, and no much larger clone is one base off. TCRbeta CDR3 regions were amplified from genomic DNA using the immunoSEQ Assay, a bias-controlled multiplex PCR. The original methods were these. The number of nucleated cells in each sample was estimated from the amplification of reference gene primers within the assay. To quantify the absolute abundance of each unique TCRbeta CDR3 rearrangement, sequence reads were collapsed and filtered. Productive Simpson clonality was computed per sample as the square root of Simpson's diversity index over productive rearrangements. In TCRdb, the immuneACCESS table is reduced to in-frame sequences with V and J assigned. These tables do not hold every clone; where another copy was compared, an unresolved V gene accounts for under half, and the others remain unexplained. V and J calls and clone size are those listed in that table; D and trimming were worked out from the DNA. In this sample the table shows 250,000 or so clones, about 68% of which occur a single time. Together, the top ten hold 2.5% to 4% of the sample.

The germline V gene specifies KGHSH as CDR1 and LQKENI as CDR2. The CDR3 sequence holds 19 residues, the cysteine and phenylalanine included. The kept DNA is CDR3 alone, 57 bases in frame from the first base. For this chain, trimming is 0 bases at the V end and 3 bases at the J end, and the number of junction bases without a gene match is 14. The source of the sample is a study of blood T cell repertoires in COVID-19 (dated by TCRdb to about 2020). Study-wide context: Samples from collaborators originated in the United States, Italy and Spain and spanned both the acute and convalescent phases of COVID-19. HLA class I and class II types, where available, came from metadata supplied by the sample provider rather than from assay-based typing. Sample metadata almost always included a de-identified subject ID, COVID-19 status, age in years and sex. Subjects who had been exposed to COVID-19, were actively infected with it, or had recovered from it provided the deeply sampled blood TCRbeta repertoires that made up the dataset. A freely available public database, intended as a resource for researchers studying the immune response to SARS-CoV-2, is where the repertoires were released. Samples came from the ongoing ImmuneRACE study (first 160 participants) plus 1,254 subjects from 6 global collaborators. The material from the prospective study consisted of cDNA or gDNA derived from T cells, B-cell-depleted T cells, or PBMCs.

Each collaborating institution followed its own protocols to collect whole blood in K2EDTA tubes. For TCRbeta analysis, collaborator samples were shipped as frozen whole blood, as isolated PBMCs, or as DNA extracted from either sample type. What the study reported, not specific to this receptor: How much clinical and demographic metadata was included differed by source and by participant, and the metadata was provided uncurated.

The origin of this receptor is a woman older than 75 with acute or convalescent COVID-19. The sequence links TRBV18 to TRBJ2-7; TRBD1 agrees with 10 junctional bases. The sequenced sample consisted of peripheral blood. The CDR3 is CASSPPGQGFGKFIYEQYF. The nucleotides read TGTGCCAGCTCACCACCGGGACAGGGGTTTGGTAAGTTCATCTACGAGCAGTACTTC.